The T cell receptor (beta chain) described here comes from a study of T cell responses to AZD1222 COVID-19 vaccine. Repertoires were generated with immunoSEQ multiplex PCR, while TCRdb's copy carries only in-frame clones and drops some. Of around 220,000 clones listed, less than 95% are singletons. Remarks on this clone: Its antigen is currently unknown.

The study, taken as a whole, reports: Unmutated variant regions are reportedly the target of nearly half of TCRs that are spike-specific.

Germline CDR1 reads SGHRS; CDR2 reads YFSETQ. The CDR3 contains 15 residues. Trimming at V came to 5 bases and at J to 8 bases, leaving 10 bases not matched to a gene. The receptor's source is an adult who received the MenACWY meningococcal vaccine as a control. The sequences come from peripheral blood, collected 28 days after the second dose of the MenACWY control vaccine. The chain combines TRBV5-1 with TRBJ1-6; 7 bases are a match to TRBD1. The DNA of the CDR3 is TGCGCCAGCAGTACCGACAGGGTTGGAGATTCACCCCTCCACTTT. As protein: CASSTDRVGDSPLHF.